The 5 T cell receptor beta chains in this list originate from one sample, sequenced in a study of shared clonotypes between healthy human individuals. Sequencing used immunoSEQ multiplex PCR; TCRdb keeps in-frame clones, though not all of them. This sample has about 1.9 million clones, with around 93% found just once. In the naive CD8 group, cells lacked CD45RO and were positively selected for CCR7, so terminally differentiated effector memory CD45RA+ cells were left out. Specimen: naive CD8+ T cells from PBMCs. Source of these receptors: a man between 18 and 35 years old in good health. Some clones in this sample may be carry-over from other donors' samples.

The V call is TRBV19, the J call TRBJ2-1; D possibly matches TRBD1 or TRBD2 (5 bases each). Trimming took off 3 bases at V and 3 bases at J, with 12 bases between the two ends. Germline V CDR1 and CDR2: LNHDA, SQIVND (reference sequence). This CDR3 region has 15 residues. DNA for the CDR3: TGTGCCAGTAGTATTTGGGGGAGTGGCTACAATGAGCAGTTCTTC. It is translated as CASSIWGSGYNEQFF.

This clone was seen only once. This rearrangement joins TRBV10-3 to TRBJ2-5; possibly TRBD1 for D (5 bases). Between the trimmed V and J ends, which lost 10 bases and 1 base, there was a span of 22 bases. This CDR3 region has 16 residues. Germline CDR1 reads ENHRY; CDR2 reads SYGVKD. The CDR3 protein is CATTPQNSGAQETQYF. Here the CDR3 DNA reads TGTGCCACCACCCCCCAGAACAGTGGGGCCCAAGAGACCCAGTACTTC.

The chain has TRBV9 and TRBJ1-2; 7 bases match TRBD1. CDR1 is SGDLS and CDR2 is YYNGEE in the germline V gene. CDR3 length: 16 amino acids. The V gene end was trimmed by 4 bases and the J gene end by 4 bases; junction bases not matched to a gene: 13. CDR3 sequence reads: CASSPHGEGAGYGYTF. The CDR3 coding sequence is TGTGCCAGCAGCCCCCACGGTGAGGGGGCTGGCTATGGCTACACCTTC. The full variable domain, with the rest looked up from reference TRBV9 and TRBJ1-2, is DSGVTQTPKHLITATGQRVTLRCSPRSGDLSVYWYQQSLDQGLQFLIQYYNGEERAKGNILERFSAQQFPDLHSELNLSSLELGDSALYFCASSPHGEGAGYGYTFGSGTRLTVV.

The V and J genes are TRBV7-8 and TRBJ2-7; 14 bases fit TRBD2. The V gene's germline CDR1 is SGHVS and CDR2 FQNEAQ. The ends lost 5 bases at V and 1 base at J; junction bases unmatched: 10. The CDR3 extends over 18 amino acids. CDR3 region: CASSTGLAGGLWSYEQYF. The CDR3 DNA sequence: TGTGCCAGCAGCACAGGACTAGCGGGAGGACTATGGTCCTACGAGCAGTACTTC. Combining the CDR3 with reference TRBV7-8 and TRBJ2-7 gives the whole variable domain GAGVSQSPRYKVAKRGQDVALRCDPISGHVSLFWYQQALGQGPEFLTYFQNEAQLDKSGLPSDRFFAERPEGSVSTLKIQRTQQEDSAVYLCASSTGLAGGLWSYEQYFGPGTRLTVT.

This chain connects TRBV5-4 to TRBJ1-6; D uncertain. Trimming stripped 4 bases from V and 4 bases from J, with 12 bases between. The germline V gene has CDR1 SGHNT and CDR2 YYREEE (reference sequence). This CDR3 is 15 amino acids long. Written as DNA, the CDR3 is TGTGCCAGCAGCCTATACTCCAGTTATAATTCACCCCTCCACTTT. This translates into CASSLYSSYNSPLHF.